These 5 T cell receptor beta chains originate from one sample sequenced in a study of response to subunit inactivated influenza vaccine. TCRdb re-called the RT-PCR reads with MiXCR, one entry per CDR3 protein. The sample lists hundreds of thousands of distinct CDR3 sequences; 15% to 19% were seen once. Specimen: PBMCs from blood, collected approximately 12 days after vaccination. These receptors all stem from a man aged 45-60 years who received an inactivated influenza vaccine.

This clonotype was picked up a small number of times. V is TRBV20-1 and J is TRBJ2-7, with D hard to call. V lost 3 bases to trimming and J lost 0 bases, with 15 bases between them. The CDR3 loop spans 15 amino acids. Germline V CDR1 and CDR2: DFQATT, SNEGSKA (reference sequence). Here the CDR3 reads CSARARTASSYEQYF. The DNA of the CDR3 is TGCAGTGCTAGGGCCCGGACCGCCAGCTCCTACGAGCAGTACTTC.

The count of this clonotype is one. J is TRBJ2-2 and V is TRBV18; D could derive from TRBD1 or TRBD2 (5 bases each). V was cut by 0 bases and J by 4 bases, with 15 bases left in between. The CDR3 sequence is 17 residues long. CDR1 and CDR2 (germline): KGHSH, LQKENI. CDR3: CASSPPEAGLTTGELFF. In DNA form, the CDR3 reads TGTGCCAGCTCACCACCGGAGGCAGGGCTTACCACCGGGGAGCTGTTTTTT.

The DNA of the CDR3 is TGTGCCAGCAGCGTAGGTCTTAGCGGCTCCTACAATGAGCAGTTCTTC. The encoded protein is CASSVGLSGSYNEQFF. The chain uses TRBV9 and TRBJ2-1; TRBD2 is a possible D gene (6 bases). CDR1 and CDR2 from the germline V gene are SGDLS and YYNGEE. The CDR3 extends over 16 amino acids. The ends were cut back, 0 bases at V and 0 bases at J, with 10 bases in the middle.

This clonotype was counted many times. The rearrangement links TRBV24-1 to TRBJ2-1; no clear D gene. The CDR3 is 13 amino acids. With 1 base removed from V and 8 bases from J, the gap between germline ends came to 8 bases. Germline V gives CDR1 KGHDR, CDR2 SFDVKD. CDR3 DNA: TGTGCCACCAGTGATTTTCAAGCCGATGAGCAGTTCTTC. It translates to CATSDFQADEQFF.

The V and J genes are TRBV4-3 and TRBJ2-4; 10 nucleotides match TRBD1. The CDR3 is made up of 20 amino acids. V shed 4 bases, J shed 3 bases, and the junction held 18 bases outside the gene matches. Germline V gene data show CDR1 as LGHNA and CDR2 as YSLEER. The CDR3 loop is CASSLFPGQGSAYGKNIQYF. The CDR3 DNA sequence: TGCGCCAGCAGCCTGTTTCCGGGACAGGGGTCCGCTTATGGCAAAAACATTCAGTACTTC.